This TCR beta chain was documented in a study of T cell repertoires in cytomegalovirus infection. Overall study context: Both CMV infection and a matching HLA type were indicated by public TCR beta signatures. Study-wide findings and caveats: CMV carriers having the relevant HLA were flagged by cumulative public TCR beta family frequency. Across the ex vivo response, the dominant clonotypes were HLA-C-restricted CMV-specific TCR beta clonotypes.

TCRdb passed the reads through MiXCR, listing each CDR3 protein once. The table has about 480,000 distinct CDR3 sequences, 33% seen once. As regards this clonotype: Antigen specificity is unknown.

V lost 0 bases to trimming and J lost 1 base, with 9 bases between them. From germline, CDR1 is MNHEY and CDR2 SVGAGI. The CDR3 runs 15 residues. This TCR was recovered from a human donor in good health (CMV status not recorded). Some clones in this sample may be carry-over from other donors' samples. The gene calls are TRBV6-5 and TRBJ2-5, with TRBD2 as a possible D gene (6 bases). The specimen comprised cultured PBMCs, sampled from culture after CMV antigen stimulation. CDR3 in DNA: TGTGCCAGCAGTTACTCCGCGGGACTCCAAGAGACCCAGTACTTC. Its translation: CASSYSAGLQETQYF.